This T cell receptor (delta chain) is from a study of gammadelta T cells in human blood. Study-level results: Polyclonal expansion of innate γδ T cells after birth appeared microbially driven.

With regard to this clone: Its antigen remains unknown. It is likely a read error: a sequence one base away is far more abundant. Within the sample, other DNA sequences also encode this same CDR3.

Germline values: CDR1 GEAIGNYY, CDR2 EKD. The CDR3 length is 19 residues. TCRdb reanalyzed the RT-PCR reads using CATT. The sample lists around 730 delta-chain clones, roughly 34% occurring once. The specimen sequenced was Vgamma9Vdelta2 gamma-delta T cells from infant blood. The chain recombines TRDV2 with TRDJ3, with 8 bases matching TRDD3. The J gene is not listed in TCRdb, so it was assigned here from a DNA match to germline. This clonotype was obtained from a human donor. DNA for the CDR3: TGTGCCTGTGACGACGTACTGGGGGCAAGCTCCTGGGACACCCGCCAGATGTTTTTC. The encoded protein is CACDDVLGASSWDTRQMFF.